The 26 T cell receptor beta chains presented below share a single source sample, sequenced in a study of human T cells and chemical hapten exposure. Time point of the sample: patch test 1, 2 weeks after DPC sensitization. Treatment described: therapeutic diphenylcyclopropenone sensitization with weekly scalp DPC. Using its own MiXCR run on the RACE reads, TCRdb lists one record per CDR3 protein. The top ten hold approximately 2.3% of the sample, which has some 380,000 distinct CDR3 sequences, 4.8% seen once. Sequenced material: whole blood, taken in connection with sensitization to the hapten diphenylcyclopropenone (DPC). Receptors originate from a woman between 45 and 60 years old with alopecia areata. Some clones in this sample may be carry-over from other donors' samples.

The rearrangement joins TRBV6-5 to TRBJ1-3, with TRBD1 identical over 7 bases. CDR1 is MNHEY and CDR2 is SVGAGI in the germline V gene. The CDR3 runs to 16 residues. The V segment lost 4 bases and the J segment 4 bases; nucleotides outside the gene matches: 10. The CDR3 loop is CASSSYRGRSGNTIYF. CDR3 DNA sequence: TGTGCCAGCAGTTCTTACAGGGGAAGGTCCGGAAACACCATATATTTT.

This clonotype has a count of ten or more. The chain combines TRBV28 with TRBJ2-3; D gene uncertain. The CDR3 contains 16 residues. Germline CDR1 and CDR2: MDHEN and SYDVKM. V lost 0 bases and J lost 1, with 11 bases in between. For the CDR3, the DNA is TGTGCCAGCAGTTTATGGTCTGACGGCGGCACAGATACGCAGTATTTT. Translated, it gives CASSLWSDGGTDTQYF.

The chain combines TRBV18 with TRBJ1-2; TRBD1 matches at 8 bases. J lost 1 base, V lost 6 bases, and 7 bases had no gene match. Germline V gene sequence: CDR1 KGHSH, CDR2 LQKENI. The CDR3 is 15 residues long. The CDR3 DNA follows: TGTGCCAGCTCGCTCTCAGGGGGCGATAACTATGGCTACACCTTC. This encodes CASSLSGGDNYGYTF.

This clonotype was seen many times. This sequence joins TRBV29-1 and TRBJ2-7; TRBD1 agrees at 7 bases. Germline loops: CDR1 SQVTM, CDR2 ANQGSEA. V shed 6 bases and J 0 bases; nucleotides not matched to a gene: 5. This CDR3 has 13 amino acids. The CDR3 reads CSVTGPSSYEQYF. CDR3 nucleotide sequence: TGCAGCGTGACAGGGCCTAGCTCCTACGAGCAGTACTTC.

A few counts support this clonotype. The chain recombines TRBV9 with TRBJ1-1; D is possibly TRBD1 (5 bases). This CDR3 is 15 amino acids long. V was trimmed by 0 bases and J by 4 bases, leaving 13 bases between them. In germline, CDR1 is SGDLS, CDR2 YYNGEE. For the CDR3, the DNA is TGTGCCAGCAGCGTAGGGTCCCAAGGGACCACTGAAGCTTTCTTT. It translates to CASSVGSQGTTEAFF.

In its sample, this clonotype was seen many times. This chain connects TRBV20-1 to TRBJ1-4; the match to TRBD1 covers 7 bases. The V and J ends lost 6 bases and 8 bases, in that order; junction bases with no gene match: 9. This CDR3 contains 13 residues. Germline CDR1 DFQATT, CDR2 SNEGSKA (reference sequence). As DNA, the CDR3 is TGCAGTGCCGCTCGACAGGGTCGGGAAAAACTGTTTTTT. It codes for CSAARQGREKLFF.

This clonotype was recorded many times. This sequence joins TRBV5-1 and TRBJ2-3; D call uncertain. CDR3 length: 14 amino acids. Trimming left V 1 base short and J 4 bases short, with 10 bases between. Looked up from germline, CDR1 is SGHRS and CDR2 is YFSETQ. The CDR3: CASSLQPTADTQYF. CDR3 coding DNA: TGCGCCAGCAGCTTGCAGCCCACGGCAGATACGCAGTATTTT.

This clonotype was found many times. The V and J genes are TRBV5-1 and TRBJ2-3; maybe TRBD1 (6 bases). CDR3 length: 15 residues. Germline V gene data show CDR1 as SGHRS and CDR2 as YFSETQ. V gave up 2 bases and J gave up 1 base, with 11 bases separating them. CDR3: CASSFRGYGTDTQYF. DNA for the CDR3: TGCGCCAGCAGCTTCAGGGGATACGGCACAGATACGCAGTATTTT.

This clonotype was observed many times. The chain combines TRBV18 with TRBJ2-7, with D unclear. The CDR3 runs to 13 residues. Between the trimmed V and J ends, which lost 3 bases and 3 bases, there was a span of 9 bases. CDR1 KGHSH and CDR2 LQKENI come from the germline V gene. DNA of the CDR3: TGTGCCAGCTCACCGGACGGTTACTACGAGCAGTACTTC. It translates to CASSPDGYYEQYF.

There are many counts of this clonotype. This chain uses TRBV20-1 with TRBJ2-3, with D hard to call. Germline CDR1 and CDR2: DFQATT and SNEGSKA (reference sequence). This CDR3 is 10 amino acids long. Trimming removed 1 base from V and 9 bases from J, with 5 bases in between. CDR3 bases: TGCAGTGCTAGAGGTCCCACGCAGTATTTT. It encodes CSARGPTQYF.

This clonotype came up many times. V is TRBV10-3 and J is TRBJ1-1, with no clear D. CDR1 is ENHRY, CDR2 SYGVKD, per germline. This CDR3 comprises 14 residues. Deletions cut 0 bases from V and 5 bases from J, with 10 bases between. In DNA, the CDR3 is TGTGCCATCAGTGAGTCGGTTGGCAGGACTGAAGCTTTCTTT. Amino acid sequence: CAISESVGRTEAFF.

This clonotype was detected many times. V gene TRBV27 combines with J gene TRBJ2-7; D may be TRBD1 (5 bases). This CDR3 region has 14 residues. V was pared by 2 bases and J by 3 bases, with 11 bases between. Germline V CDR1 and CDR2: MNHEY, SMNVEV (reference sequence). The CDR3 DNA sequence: TGTGCCAGCAGTTTAAGAGCACAGGTCTACGAGCAGTACTTC. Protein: CASSLRAQVYEQYF.

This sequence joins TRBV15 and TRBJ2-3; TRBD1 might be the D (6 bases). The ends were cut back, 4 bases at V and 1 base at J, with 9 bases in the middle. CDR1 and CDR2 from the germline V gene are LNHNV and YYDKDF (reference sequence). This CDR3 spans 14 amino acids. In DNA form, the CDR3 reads TGTGCCACCAGCACGGACAGAGGCACAGATACGCAGTATTTT. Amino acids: CATSTDRGTDTQYF.

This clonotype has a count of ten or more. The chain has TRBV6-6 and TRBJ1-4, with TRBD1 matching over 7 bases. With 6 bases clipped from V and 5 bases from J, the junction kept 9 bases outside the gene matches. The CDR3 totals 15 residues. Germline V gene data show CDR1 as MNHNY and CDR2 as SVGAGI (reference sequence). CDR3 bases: TGTGCCAGCAGATTACCGGGACAGAGAAATGAAAAACTGTTTTTT. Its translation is CASRLPGQRNEKLFF.

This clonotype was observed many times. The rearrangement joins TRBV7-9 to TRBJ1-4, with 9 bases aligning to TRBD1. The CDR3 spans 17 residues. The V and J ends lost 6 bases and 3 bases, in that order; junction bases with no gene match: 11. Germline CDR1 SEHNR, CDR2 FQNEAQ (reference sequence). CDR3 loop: CASRPGQGTVANEKLFF. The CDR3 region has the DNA TGTGCCAGCAGACCGGGACAGGGAACGGTAGCTAATGAAAAACTGTTTTTT.

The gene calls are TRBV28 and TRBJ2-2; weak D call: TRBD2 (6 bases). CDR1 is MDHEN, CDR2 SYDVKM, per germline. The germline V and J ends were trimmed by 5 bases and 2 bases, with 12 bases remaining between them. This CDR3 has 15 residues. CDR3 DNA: TGTGCCAGCAGTCCTGCCGGGAGAAACACCGGGGAGCTGTTTTTT. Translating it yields CASSPAGRNTGELFF.

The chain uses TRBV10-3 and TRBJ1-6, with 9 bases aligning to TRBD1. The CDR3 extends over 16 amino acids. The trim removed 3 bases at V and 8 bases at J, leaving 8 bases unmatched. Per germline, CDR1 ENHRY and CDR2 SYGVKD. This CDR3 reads CAISEKQGARDSPLHF. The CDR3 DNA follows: TGTGCCATCAGTGAAAAACAGGGGGCAAGAGATTCACCCCTCCACTTT.

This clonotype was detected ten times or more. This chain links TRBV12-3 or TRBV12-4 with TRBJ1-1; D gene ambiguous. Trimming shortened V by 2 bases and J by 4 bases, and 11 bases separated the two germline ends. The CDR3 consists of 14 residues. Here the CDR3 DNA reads TGTGCCAGCAGTTTACGTGGGGAGAGCACTGAAGCTTTCTTT. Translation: CASSLRGESTEAFF.

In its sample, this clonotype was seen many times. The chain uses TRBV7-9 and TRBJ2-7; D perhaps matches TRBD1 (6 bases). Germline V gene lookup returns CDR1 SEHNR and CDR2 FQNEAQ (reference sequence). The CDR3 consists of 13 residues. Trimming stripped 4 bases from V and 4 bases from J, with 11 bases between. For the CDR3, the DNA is TGTGCCAGCAGCTCGGCAGGGGTATACGAGCAGTACTTC. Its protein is CASSSAGVYEQYF. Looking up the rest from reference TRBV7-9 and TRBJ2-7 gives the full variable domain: DTGVSQNPRHKITKRGQNVTFRCDPISEHNRLYWYRQTLGQGPEFLTYFQNEAQLEKSRLLSDRFSAERPKGSFSTLEIQRTEQGDSAMYLCASSSAGVYEQYFGPGTRLTVT.

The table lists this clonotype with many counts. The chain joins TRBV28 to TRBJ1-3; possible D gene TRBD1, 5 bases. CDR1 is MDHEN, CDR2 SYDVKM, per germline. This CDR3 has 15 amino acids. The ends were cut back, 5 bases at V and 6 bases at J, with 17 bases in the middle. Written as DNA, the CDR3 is TGTGCCAGCAGTCTCCAGACAGTTGGGGAAAACACCATATATTTT. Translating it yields CASSLQTVGENTIYF.

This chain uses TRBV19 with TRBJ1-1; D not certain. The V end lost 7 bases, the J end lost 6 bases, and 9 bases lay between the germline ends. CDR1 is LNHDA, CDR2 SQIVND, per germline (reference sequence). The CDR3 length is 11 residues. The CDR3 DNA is TGTGCCAGTACCTTACAGTCTGAAGCTTTCTTT. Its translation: CASTLQSEAFF.

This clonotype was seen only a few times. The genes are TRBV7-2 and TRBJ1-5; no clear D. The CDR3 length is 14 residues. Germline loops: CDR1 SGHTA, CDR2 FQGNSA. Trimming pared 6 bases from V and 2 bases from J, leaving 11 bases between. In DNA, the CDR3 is TGTGCCAGCAGTCGGACGGCCGGCAATCAGCCCCAGCATTTT. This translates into CASSRTAGNQPQHF.

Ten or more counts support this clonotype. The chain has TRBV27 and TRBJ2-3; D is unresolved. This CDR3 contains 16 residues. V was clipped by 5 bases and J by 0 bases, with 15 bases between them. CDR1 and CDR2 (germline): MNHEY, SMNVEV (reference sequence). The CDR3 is CASSPYPRTSTDTQYF. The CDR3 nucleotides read TGTGCCAGCAGTCCCTACCCCCGGACCAGCACAGATACGCAGTATTTT.

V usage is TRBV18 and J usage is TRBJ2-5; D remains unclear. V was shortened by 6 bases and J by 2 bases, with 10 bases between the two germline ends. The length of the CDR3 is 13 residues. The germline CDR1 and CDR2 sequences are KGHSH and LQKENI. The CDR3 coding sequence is TGTGCCAGCTCGGTAAAGTCGCAAGAGACCCAGTACTTC. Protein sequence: CASSVKSQETQYF.

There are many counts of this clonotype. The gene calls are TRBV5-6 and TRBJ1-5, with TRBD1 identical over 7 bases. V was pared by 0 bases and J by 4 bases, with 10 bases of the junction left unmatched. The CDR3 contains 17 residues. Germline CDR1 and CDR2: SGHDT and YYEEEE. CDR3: CASSLGGLTGTNQPQHF. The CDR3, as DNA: TGTGCCAGCAGCTTGGGGGGGCTGACAGGGACAAATCAGCCCCAGCATTTT.

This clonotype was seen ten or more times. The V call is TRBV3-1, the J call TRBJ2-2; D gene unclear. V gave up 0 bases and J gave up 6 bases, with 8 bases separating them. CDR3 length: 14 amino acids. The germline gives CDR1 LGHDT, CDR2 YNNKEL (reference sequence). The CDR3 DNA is TGTGCCAGCAGCCAAGATGACGGCCCCGGGGAGCTGTTTTTT. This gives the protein CASSQDDGPGELFF.